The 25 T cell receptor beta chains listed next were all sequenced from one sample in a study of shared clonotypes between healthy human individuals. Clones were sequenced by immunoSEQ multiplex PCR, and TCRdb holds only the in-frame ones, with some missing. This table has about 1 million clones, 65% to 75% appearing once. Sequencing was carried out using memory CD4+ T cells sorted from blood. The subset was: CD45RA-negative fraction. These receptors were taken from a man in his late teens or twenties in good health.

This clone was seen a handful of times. CDR3 protein: CASSSPGPHYEQFF. Here the CDR3 DNA reads TGTGCCAGCAGCTCCCCGGGTCCTCATTATGAGCAGTTCTTC. The chain joins TRBV7-2 to TRBJ2-1, with D uncertain. The CDR3 runs 14 residues. Germline V gene data show CDR1 as SGHTA and CDR2 as FQGNSA. V shed 4 bases and J shed 8 bases, with 15 bases lying between them.

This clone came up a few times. As DNA, the CDR3 is TGTGCCAGCAGCTTCGACAGGGTAGGGGACTCTGGAAACACCATATATTTT. It specifies CASSFDRVGDSGNTIYF. The chain joins TRBV5-6 to TRBJ1-3; 7 nucleotides agree with TRBD1. This CDR3 has 17 amino acids. CDR1 is SGHDT, CDR2 YYEEEE, per germline. V lost 2 bases to trimming and J lost 0 bases; unmatched junction nucleotides: 8.

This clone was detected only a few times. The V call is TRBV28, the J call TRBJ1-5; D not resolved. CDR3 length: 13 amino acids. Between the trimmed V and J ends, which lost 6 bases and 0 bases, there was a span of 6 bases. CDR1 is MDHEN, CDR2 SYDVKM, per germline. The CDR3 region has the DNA TGTGCCAGCAGACCCTATAGCAATCAGCCCCAGCATTTT. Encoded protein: CASRPYSNQPQHF.

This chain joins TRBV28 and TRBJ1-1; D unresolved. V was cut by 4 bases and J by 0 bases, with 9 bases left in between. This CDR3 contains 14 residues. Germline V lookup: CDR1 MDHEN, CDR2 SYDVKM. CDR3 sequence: CASSSHTVNTEAFF. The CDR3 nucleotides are TGTGCCAGCAGTTCCCATACAGTGAACACTGAAGCTTTCTTT.

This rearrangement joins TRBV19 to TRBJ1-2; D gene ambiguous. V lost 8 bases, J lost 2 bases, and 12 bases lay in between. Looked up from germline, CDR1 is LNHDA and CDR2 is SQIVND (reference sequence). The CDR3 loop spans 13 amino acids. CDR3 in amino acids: CASQPETNYGYTF. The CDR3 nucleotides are TGTGCCAGTCAACCAGAAACCAACTATGGCTACACCTTC.

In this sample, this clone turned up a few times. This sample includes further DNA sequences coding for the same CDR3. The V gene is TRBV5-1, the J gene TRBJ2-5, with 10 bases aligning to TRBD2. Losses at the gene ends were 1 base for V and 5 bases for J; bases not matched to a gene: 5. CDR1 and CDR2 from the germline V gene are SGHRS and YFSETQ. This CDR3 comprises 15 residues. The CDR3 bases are TGCGCCAGCAGCTTGCAGCGGGGGGGCCCTGAGACCCAGTACTTC. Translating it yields CASSLQRGGPETQYF.

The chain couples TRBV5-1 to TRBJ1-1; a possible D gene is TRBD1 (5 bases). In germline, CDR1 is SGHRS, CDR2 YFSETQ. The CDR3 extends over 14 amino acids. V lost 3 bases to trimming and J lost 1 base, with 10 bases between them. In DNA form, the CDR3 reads TGCGCCAGCAGCTCTAACACAGGGAACACTGAAGCTTTCTTT. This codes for CASSSNTGNTEAFF.

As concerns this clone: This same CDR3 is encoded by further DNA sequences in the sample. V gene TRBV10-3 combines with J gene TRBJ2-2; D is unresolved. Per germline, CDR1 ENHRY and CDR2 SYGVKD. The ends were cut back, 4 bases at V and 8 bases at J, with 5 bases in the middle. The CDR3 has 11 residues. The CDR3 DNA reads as TGTGCCATCAGTGGGAGTGGGGAGCTGTTTTTT. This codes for CAISGSGELFF.

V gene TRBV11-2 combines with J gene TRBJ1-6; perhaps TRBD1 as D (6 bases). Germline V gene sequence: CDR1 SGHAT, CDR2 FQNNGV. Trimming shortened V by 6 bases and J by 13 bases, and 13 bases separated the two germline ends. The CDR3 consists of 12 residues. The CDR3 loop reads CASSSNRVPLHF. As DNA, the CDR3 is TGTGCCAGCAGTTCAAACAGGGTTCCCCTCCACTTT. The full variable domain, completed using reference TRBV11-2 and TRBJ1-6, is EAGVAQSPRYKIIEKRQSVAFWCNPISGHATLYWYQQILGQGPKLLIQFQNNGVVDDSQLPKDRFSAERLKGVDSTLKIQPAKLEDSAVYLCASSSNRVPLHFGNGTRLTVT.

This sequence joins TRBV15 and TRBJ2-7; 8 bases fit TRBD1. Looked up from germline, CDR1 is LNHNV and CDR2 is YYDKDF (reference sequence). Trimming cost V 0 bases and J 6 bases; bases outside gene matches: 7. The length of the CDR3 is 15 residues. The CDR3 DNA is TGTGCCACCAGCAGAGATGGGGGGACAGGTGTCGAGCAGTACTTC. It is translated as CATSRDGGTGVEQYF.

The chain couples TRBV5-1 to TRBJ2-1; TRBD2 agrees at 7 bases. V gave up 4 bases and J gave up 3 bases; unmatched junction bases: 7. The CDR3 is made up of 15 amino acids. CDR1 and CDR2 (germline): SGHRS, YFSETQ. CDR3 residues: CASSVEGLHYNEQFF. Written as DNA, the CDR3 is TGCGCCAGCAGCGTCGAGGGACTACACTACAATGAGCAGTTCTTC.

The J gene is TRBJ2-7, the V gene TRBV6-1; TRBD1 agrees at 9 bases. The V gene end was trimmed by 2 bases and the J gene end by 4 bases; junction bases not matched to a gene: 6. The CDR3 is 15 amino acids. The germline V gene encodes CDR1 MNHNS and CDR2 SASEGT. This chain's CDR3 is CASSEYWTGVYEQYF. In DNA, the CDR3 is TGTGCCAGCAGTGAATATTGGACAGGGGTGTACGAGCAGTACTTC.

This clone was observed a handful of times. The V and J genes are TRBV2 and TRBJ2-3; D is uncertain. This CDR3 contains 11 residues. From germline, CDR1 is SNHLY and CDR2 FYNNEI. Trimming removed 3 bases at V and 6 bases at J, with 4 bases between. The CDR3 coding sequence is TGTGCCAGCAGTGATTTGGATACGCAGTATTTT. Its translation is CASSDLDTQYF. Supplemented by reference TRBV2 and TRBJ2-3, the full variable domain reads EPEVTQTPSHQVTQMGQEVILRCVPISNHLYFYWYRQILGQKVEFLVSFYNNEISEKSEIFDDQFSVERPDGSNFTLKIRSTKLEDSAMYFCASSDLDTQYFGPGTRLTVL.

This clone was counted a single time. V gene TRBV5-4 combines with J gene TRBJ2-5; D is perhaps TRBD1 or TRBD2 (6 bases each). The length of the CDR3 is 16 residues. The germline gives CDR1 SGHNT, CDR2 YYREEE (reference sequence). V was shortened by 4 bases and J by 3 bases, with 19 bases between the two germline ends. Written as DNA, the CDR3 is TGTGCCAGCAGCCGTGATCCCGGGGGCGTGGAAGAGACCCAGTACTTC. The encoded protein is CASSRDPGGVEETQYF.

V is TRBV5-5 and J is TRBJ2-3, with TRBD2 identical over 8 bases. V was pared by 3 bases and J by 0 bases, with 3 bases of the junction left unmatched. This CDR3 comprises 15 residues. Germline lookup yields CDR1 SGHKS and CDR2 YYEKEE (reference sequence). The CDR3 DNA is TGTGCCAGCAGCTCCCCTAGCGGGAGCACAGATACGCAGTATTTT. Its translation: CASSSPSGSTDTQYF.

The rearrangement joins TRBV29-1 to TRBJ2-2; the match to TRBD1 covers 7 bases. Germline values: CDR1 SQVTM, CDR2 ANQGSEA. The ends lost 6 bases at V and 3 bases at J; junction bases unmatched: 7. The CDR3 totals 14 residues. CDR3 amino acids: CSVAQGSDTGELFF. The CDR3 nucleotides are TGCAGCGTGGCACAGGGGTCTGACACCGGGGAGCTGTTTTTT.

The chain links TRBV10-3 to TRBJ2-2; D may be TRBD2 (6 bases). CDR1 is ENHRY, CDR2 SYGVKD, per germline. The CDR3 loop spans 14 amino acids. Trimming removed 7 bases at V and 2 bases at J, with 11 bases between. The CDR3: CAITPGLNTGELFF. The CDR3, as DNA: TGTGCCATCACCCCGGGACTTAACACCGGGGAGCTGTTTTTT.

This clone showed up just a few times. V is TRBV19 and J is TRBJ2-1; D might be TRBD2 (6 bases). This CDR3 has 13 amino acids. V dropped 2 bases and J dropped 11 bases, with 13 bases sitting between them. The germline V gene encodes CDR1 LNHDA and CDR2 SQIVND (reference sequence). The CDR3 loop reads CASSISPEGQQFF. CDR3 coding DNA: TGTGCCAGTAGTATATCCCCGGAGGGACAGCAGTTCTTC.

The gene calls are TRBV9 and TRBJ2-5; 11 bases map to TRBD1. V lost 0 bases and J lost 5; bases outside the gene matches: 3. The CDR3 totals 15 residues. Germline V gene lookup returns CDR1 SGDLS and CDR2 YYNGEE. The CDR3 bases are TGTGCCAGCAGCGTAGGGACAGGGGGCCTGGAGACCCAGTACTTC. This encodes CASSVGTGGLETQYF.

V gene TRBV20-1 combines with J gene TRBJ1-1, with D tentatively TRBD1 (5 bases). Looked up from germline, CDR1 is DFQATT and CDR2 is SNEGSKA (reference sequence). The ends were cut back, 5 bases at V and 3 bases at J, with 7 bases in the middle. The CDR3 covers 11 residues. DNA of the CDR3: TGCAGTGCTGGAGGGGACACTGAAGCTTTCTTT. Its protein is CSAGGDTEAFF.

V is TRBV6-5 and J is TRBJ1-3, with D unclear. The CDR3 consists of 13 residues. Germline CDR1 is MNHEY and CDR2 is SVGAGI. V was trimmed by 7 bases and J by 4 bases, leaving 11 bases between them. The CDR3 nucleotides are TGTGCCAGCATCGGGTCCGGGGGAAACACCATATATTTT. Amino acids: CASIGSGGNTIYF.

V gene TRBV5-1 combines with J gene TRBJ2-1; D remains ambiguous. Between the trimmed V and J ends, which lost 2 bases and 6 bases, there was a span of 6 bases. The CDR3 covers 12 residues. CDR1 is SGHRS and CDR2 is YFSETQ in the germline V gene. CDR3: CASSLSINEQFF. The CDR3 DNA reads TGCGCCAGCAGCTTATCAATCAATGAGCAGTTCTTC. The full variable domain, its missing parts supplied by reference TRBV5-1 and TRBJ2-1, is KAGVTQTPRYLIKTRGQQVTLSCSPISGHRSVSWYQQTPGQGLQFLFEYFSETQRNKGNFPGRFSGRQFSNSRSEMNVSTLELGDSALYLCASSLSINEQFFGPGTRLTVL.

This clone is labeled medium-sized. The DNA for the CDR3 is TGTGCCAGCAGTGAAGGCGGGGACTACGAGCAGTACTTC. This sequence encodes CASSEGGDYEQYF. The chain uses TRBV28 and TRBJ2-7, with a weak D call TRBD2 (6 bases). V dropped 5 bases and J dropped 3 bases, with 11 bases sitting between them. The CDR3 extends over 13 amino acids. Germline loops: CDR1 MDHEN, CDR2 SYDVKM.

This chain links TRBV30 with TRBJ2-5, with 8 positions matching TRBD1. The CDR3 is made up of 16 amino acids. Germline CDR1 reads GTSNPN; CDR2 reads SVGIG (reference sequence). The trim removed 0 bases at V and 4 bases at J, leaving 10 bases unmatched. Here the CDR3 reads CAWSVLGQGARETQYF. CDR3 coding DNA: TGTGCCTGGAGTGTACTTGGGCAGGGGGCGCGAGAGACCCAGTACTTC. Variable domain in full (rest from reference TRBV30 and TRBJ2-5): SQTIHQWPATLVQPVGSPLSLECTVEGTSNPNLYWYRQAAGRGLQLLFYSVGIGQISSEVPQNLSASRPQDRQFILSSKKLLLSDSGFYLCAWSVLGQGARETQYFGPGTRLLVL.

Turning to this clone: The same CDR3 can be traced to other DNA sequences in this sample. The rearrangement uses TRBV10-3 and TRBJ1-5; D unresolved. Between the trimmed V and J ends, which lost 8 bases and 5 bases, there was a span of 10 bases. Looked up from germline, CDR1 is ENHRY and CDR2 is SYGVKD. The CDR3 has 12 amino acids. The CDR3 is CAISTGDQPQHF. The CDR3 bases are TGTGCCATCTCGACGGGTGATCAGCCCCAGCATTTT.